The present TCR beta chain was sequenced within a study of blood T cell repertoires in COVID-19. The CDR3 is 13 amino acids. The germline V and J ends were trimmed by 5 bases and 7 bases, with 11 bases remaining between them. Germline V lookup: CDR1 SGHTA, CDR2 FQGNSA. Only in-frame clones appear in the TCRdb table, and some are missing; sequencing was by immunoSEQ multiplex PCR. The sample lists 200,000 or so clones; roughly four fifths were seen once. This clone showed up just a few times. Specimen: PBMCs or T cells enriched from blood (not recorded which). This rearrangement joins TRBV7-2 to TRBJ2-2; D perhaps matches TRBD2 (6 bases). The sequence was collected from a woman aged 50 to 65 who had been exposed to COVID-19. CDR3: CASSKEGFGELFF. CDR3 DNA: TGTGCCAGCAGCAAGGAGGGATTCGGGGAGCTGTTTTTT.